The 32 T cell receptor beta chains reported below all come from one sample, sequenced in a study of OX40 agonist ivuxolimab in advanced cancers. Libraries were made using the immunoSEQ multiplex PCR assay. The clones in this table, taken by TCRdb from immuneACCESS, are in-frame only. Not every clone is retained; where verified, under half of the shortfall comes from an unresolved V gene, and the cause of the rest is unknown. The sample records roughly 45,000 clones, 88% of which are singletons. The ten largest clones take up approximately 3.5% of the sample. Sample: CD4+ or CD8+ T cells sorted from blood, taken in a trial of the OX40 agonist ivuxolimab. All receptors derive from an adult with an advanced solid tumor such as melanoma, head and neck, liver or kidney cancer.

The chain has TRBV12-2 and TRBJ1-1. TRBV12-2 is recorded as a pseudogene. The CDR3 covers 16 residues. The CDR3 DNA sequence: TGTGCAAGTCGTCTATGCTGCCCTCTGGAGGACACTGAAGCTTTCTTT. Encoded protein: CASRLCCPLEDTEAFF.

The V gene is TRBV6-5, the J gene TRBJ2-7; a possible D gene is TRBD1 (6 bases). Trimming pared 1 base from V and 0 bases from J, leaving 10 bases between. The length of the CDR3 is 15 residues. In germline, CDR1 is MNHEY, CDR2 SVGAGI. Written as DNA, the CDR3 is TGTGCCAGCAGTTACTATTCGGACAGCTCCTACGAGCAGTACTTC. The encoded protein is CASSYYSDSSYEQYF.

The chain carries TRBV11-3 and TRBJ1-1, with TRBD1 identical over 9 bases. CDR1 and CDR2 from the germline V gene are SGHNT and YENEEA. V lost 6 bases and J lost 1; bases outside the gene matches: 9. This CDR3 spans 16 amino acids. The DNA of the CDR3 is TGTGCCAGCAGTCCCGGCACGGGACAGGGGAACACTGAAGCTTTCTTT. It is translated as CASSPGTGQGNTEAFF.

The rearrangement links TRBV11-2 to TRBJ1-5, with a weak D call TRBD1 (5 bases). V shed 1 base and J shed 5 bases, with 12 bases lying between them. The CDR3 has 15 amino acids. Germline CDR1 SGHAT, CDR2 FQNNGV. This chain's CDR3 is CASSLGLGVDQPQHF. In DNA form, the CDR3 reads TGTGCCAGCAGCTTAGGGTTAGGGGTCGATCAGCCCCAGCATTTT.

The chain employs TRBV7-2 and TRBJ1-2; D is unresolved. Trimming cost V 7 bases and J 0 bases, with 9 bases left between them. The CDR3 loop spans 13 amino acids. Germline V gives CDR1 SGHTA, CDR2 FQGNSA. The chain's CDR3 is CASTATANYGYTF. The CDR3 DNA reads TGTGCCAGCACCGCTACCGCTAACTATGGCTACACCTTC.

The chain recombines TRBV4-1 with TRBJ2-1; 8 bases map to TRBD2. Germline V gene lookup returns CDR1 MGHRA and CDR2 YSYEKL. The CDR3 sequence is 16 residues long. V gave up 4 bases and J gave up 7 bases; unmatched junction bases: 12. The CDR3 bases are TGCGCCAGCAGCCTAGAACTTCGGGGGGGCAGGAATGAGCAGTTCTTC. It translates to CASSLELRGGRNEQFF.

The CDR3 DNA is TGTGCCAGCTCACCACCCCGAGGAGGGGGCGAGGAGACCCAGTACTTC. It codes for CASSPPRGGGEETQYF. This sequence joins TRBV18 and TRBJ2-5; tentative D call: TRBD1 (7 bases). The CDR3 runs 16 residues. Germline values: CDR1 KGHSH, CDR2 LQKENI. V was clipped by 0 bases and J by 5 bases, with 16 bases between them.

This chain links TRBV7-6 with TRBJ2-3; tentatively, D is TRBD2 (7 bases). Germline loops: CDR1 SGHVS, CDR2 FNYEAQ. This CDR3 has 15 amino acids. V shed 7 bases and J shed 1 base, with 15 bases lying between them. The CDR3 coding sequence is TGTGCCAGCAAAACAGGGAGCGGGGGCACAGATACGCAGTATTTT. Encoded protein: CASKTGSGGTDTQYF.

This sequence joins TRBV4-3 and TRBJ2-7; 9 bases map to TRBD2. This CDR3 spans 15 amino acids. V lost 0 bases, J lost 3 bases, and 3 bases stayed unmatched. Germline assignment: CDR1 LGHNA and CDR2 YSLEER. Here the CDR3 reads CASSQEKRGDYEQYF. The DNA of the CDR3 is TGCGCCAGCAGCCAAGAGAAGCGGGGGGACTACGAGCAGTACTTC.

This clone showed up just a few times. This chain uses TRBV2 with TRBJ1-5; no definite D call. CDR3 length equals 13 residues. Deletions cut 6 bases from V and 3 bases from J, with 9 bases between. Per germline, CDR1 SNHLY and CDR2 FYNNEI. The CDR3 sequence is CASRIDLNQPQHF. For the CDR3, the DNA is TGTGCCAGCAGGATCGACCTCAATCAGCCCCAGCATTTT.

The chain recombines TRBV18 with TRBJ1-4; weak D call: TRBD1 (5 bases). CDR1 is KGHSH and CDR2 is LQKENI in the germline V gene. There are 14 residues in the CDR3. Trimming removed 6 bases at V and 5 bases at J, with 13 bases between. The CDR3 bases are TGTGCCAGCTCTCCAGGGAATGGAAATGAAAAACTGTTTTTT. It codes for CASSPGNGNEKLFF. The full variable domain, in which reference TRBV18 and TRBJ1-4 provide the parts outside the CDR3, is NAGVMQNPRHLVRRRGQEARLRCSPMKGHSHVYWYRQLPEEGLKFMVYLQKENIIDESGMPKERFSAEFPKEGPSILRIQQVVRGDSAAYFCASSPGNGNEKLFFGSGTQLSVL.

This clone has a handful of counts. J is TRBJ1-2 and V is TRBV6-5; D is uncertain. Trimming took off 8 bases at V and 3 bases at J, with 4 bases between the two ends. Germline loops: CDR1 MNHEY, CDR2 SVGAGI. This CDR3 region has 10 residues. The chain's CDR3 is CASWDYGYTF. The CDR3 coding sequence is TGTGCCAGCTGGGACTATGGCTACACCTTC.

The V call is TRBV7-3, the J call TRBJ1-1; the D gene is possibly TRBD1 (5 bases). The length of the CDR3 is 13 residues. Trimming removed 6 bases at V and 4 bases at J, with 12 bases between. Germline V CDR1 and CDR2: SGHTA, FQGTGA. The CDR3 is CASSPGTGTEAFF. In DNA form, the CDR3 reads TGTGCCAGCAGTCCAGGGACGGGCACTGAAGCTTTCTTT.

The chain uses TRBV21-1 and TRBJ2-2; the DNA was not compared with TRBD2, the D call given in the table. TRBV21-1 is recorded as a pseudogene. CDR3 length: 12 amino acids. Here the CDR3 DNA reads TGTGCCAACCGGGAGGGAAGCGGGGAGCTGTTTTTT. Translation gives CANREGSGELFF.

The rearrangement uses TRBV18 and TRBJ2-3; either TRBD1 or TRBD2 may fit D (7 bases each). The CDR3 sequence is 16 residues long. The germline V and J ends were trimmed by 3 bases and 6 bases, with 19 bases remaining between them. Germline assignment: CDR1 KGHSH and CDR2 LQKENI. CDR3 in amino acids: CASSPGQGGIKDTQYF. CDR3 sequence (DNA): TGTGCCAGCTCACCGGGCCAGGGGGGGATTAAGGATACGCAGTATTTT.

The V gene is TRBV11-2, the J gene TRBJ2-2; D is possibly TRBD1 or TRBD2 (6 bases each). CDR3 size: 17 residues. Trimming stripped 1 base from V and 2 bases from J, with 14 bases between. Germline CDR1 SGHAT, CDR2 FQNNGV. The chain's CDR3 is CASSLAGAAGNTGELFF. The CDR3 DNA reads as TGTGCCAGCAGCTTAGCGGGGGCAGCAGGAAACACCGGGGAGCTGTTTTTT.

The DNA of the CDR3 is TGCGCCAGCAGCAGGACGAACACTGAAGCTTTCTTT. Residues: CASSRTNTEAFF. The gene calls are TRBV5-1 and TRBJ1-1; D remains unclear. CDR3 size: 12 residues. Trimming cost V 4 bases and J 1 base, with 5 bases left between them. In germline, CDR1 is SGHRS, CDR2 YFSETQ.

This clone was detected only a few times. J is TRBJ2-5 and V is TRBV27; D is uncertain. The CDR3 loop spans 11 amino acids. Trimming took off 8 bases at V and 5 bases at J, with 9 bases between the two ends. Germline V lookup: CDR1 MNHEY, CDR2 SMNVEV (reference sequence). This CDR3 reads CASGDGETQYF. DNA of the CDR3: TGTGCCAGCGGCGACGGTGAGACCCAGTACTTC.

The CDR3 bases are TGTGCCAGCAGTGGGACAGCTAACTATGGCTACACCTTC. It yields the protein CASSGTANYGYTF. The gene calls are TRBV6-6 and TRBJ1-2; 7 bases align to TRBD1. Germline CDR1 and CDR2: MNHNY and SVGAGI (reference sequence). CDR3 length equals 13 residues. Trimming at V came to 5 bases and at J to 0 bases, leaving 0 bases not matched to a gene.

The CDR3 spells CASSEATDSYEQYF. CDR3 bases: TGTGCCAGCAGTGAAGCCACGGACAGCTACGAGCAGTACTTC. V usage is TRBV2 and J usage is TRBJ2-7, with D maybe TRBD1 (6 bases). The CDR3 runs to 14 residues. Trimming shortened V by 0 bases and J by 3 bases, and 9 bases separated the two germline ends. Germline-derived CDR1 and CDR2 are SNHLY and FYNNEI.

V is TRBV4-3 and J is TRBJ1-4; 8 nucleotides align to TRBD1. The CDR3 length is 16 residues. Losses at the gene ends were 2 bases for V and 4 bases for J; bases not matched to a gene: 6. Germline CDR1 is LGHNA and CDR2 is YSLEER. CDR3 sequence: CASSQTGQGFNEKLFF. The CDR3 DNA sequence: TGCGCCAGCAGCCAAACAGGACAGGGATTTAATGAAAAACTGTTTTTT.

This clone was detected once. CDR3 residues: CASSVSLAFNEQFF. Here the CDR3 DNA reads TGTGCCAGCAGCGTAAGTTTGGCGTTCAATGAGCAGTTCTTC. The V gene is TRBV9, the J gene TRBJ2-1, with D unresolved. The CDR3 length is 14 residues. Per germline, CDR1 SGDLS and CDR2 YYNGEE. The V gene lost 1 base and the J gene lost 6 bases, with 11 bases spanning the gap.

The chain recombines TRBV5-4 with TRBJ2-7; tentative D call: TRBD2 (5 bases). The CDR3 loop spans 13 amino acids. V lost 2 bases to trimming and J lost 2 bases, with 8 bases between them. Germline V CDR1 and CDR2: SGHNT, YYREEE (reference sequence). The CDR3 region has the DNA TGTGCCAGCAGCTTTTTCGGGGCCTACGAGCAGTACTTC. Residues: CASSFFGAYEQYF.

The rearrangement links TRBV2 to TRBJ1-5, with D uncertain. Per germline, CDR1 SNHLY and CDR2 FYNNEI. V was trimmed by 2 bases and J by 4 bases, leaving 12 bases between them. CDR3 length: 15 amino acids. The CDR3 DNA is TGTGCCAGCAGTGAATGGGCAGGAACGAATCAGCCCCAGCATTTT. Translating gives CASSEWAGTNQPQHF.

This sequence joins TRBV15 and TRBJ1-5; a possible D gene is TRBD1 (6 bases). The length of the CDR3 is 16 residues. Trimming stripped 3 bases from V and 4 bases from J, with 16 bases between. Germline CDR1 and CDR2: LNHNV and YYDKDF (reference sequence). The CDR3 spells CATSRAGTQKNQPQHF. In DNA form, the CDR3 reads TGTGCCACCAGCAGGGCCGGGACACAGAAGAATCAGCCCCAGCATTTT.

The CDR3 bases are TGTGCCAGCAGCTCGGAGGGGGCGAGGGTGAACACTGAAGCTTTCTTT. Protein: CASSSEGARVNTEAFF. This rearrangement joins TRBV5-5 to TRBJ1-1, with 7 bases matching TRBD1. Germline lookup yields CDR1 SGHKS and CDR2 YYEKEE (reference sequence). V lost 3 bases, J lost 0 bases, and 8 bases stayed unmatched. This CDR3 spans 16 amino acids.

This rearrangement joins TRBV28 to TRBJ2-5; D is ambiguous. The better agreement between TRBJ2-7 and the DNA end casts doubt on the J call. Germline CDR1 and CDR2: MDHEN and SYDVKM. This CDR3 contains 13 residues. CDR3 residues: CASRGRYGSEQYF. Written as DNA, the CDR3 is TGTGCCAGCAGGGGCCGCTATGGTTCCGAGCAGTACTTC.

The chain carries TRBV4-3 and TRBJ2-2; 12 positions agree with TRBD1. The J segment lost 11 bases and the V segment lost 5 bases, leaving 12 bases of the junction unmatched. The CDR3 length is 16 residues. Germline V lookup: CDR1 LGHNA, CDR2 YSLEER. The CDR3 spells CASSTAAGTGGGELFF. CDR3 DNA: TGCGCCAGCAGCACGGCGGCCGGGACAGGGGGCGGCGAGCTGTTTTTT.

The chain has TRBV28 and TRBJ2-7, with D tentatively TRBD2 (6 bases). The CDR3 contains 17 residues. Germline V gives CDR1 MDHEN, CDR2 SYDVKM. V lost 5 bases to trimming and J lost 5 bases, with 25 bases between them. The CDR3 is CASSPLGGPTPGDEQYF. The CDR3 coding sequence is TGTGCCAGCAGTCCTCTTGGAGGGCCCACCCCAGGAGACGAGCAGTACTTC.

The rearrangement joins TRBV28 to TRBJ2-7; 9 bases agree with TRBD2. V shed 2 bases, J shed 2 bases, and the junction held 4 bases outside the gene matches. Per the germline V gene, CDR1 is MDHEN and CDR2 is SYDVKM. This CDR3 spans 15 amino acids. This chain's CDR3 is CASSLILAGAYEQYF. The DNA of the CDR3 is TGTGCCAGCAGTTTAATATTAGCGGGAGCCTACGAGCAGTACTTC.

The chain is built from TRBV4-2 and TRBJ2-3; 12 positions match TRBD2. The germline CDR1 and CDR2 sequences are LGHNA and YNFKEQ. V lost 1 base to trimming and J lost 2 bases; unmatched junction nucleotides: 10. The CDR3 totals 19 residues. The CDR3, as DNA: TGTGCCAGCAGCCAAGTCCTAGCGGGGGGGAGAGCAGTCACAGATACGCAGTATTTT. Translated, it gives CASSQVLAGGRAVTDTQYF.

This chain links TRBV14 with TRBJ1-6; 7 positions agree with TRBD1. V dropped 4 bases and J dropped 5; count of bases not matched to a gene: 5. Germline V CDR1 and CDR2: SGHDN, FVKESK. The CDR3 length is 15 residues. The CDR3 sequence: CASSRRQGNNSPLHF. As DNA, the CDR3 is TGTGCCAGCAGCCGAAGACAGGGTAATAATTCACCCCTCCACTTT.